What follows are 25 T cell receptor beta chains derived from one specimen sequenced in a study of CD8 T cells in Susac syndrome. RNA amounts of roughly 0.5 to 1 ug underwent reverse transcription with random hexamers. TCRdb recomputed calls from the immunoSEQ multiplex PCR reads with MiXCR, one row per CDR3 protein. The table includes 85,000 to 95,000 distinct CDR3 sequences, 90% to 95% detected once. The sample taken for sequencing was CD4+ T cells from PBMCs. These receptor sequences come from a human donor with Susac syndrome.

The V call is TRBV28, the J call TRBJ2-7; no definite D call. This CDR3 contains 16 residues. Trimming took 4 bases from V and 5 from J, leaving 21 bases between them. The germline V gene encodes CDR1 MDHEN and CDR2 SYDVKM. CDR3 nucleotides: TGTGCCAGCAGTTCGCCGACCCTCGAATACCCCCACGAGCAGTACTTC. It encodes CASSSPTLEYPHEQYF.

The chain links TRBV25-1 to TRBJ2-1; 11 nucleotides agree with TRBD2. The CDR3 consists of 16 residues. Germline CDR1 is MGHDK and CDR2 is SYGVNS. The J segment lost 5 bases and the V segment lost 8 bases, leaving 11 bases of the junction unmatched. The CDR3 DNA reads as TGTGCCAGCGACACTAGCGGGGGCTCCCACCACAATGAGCAGTTCTTC. Its protein product is CASDTSGGSHHNEQFF. Filled out from reference TRBV25-1 and TRBJ2-1, the complete variable domain reads EADIYQTPRYLVIGTGKKITLECSQTMGHDKMYWYQQDPGMELHLIHYSYGVNSTEKGDLSSESTVSRIRTEHFPLTLESARPSHTSQYLCASDTSGGSHHNEQFFGPGTRLTVL.

The J gene is TRBJ2-7, the V gene TRBV5-4, with D unclear. Looked up from germline, CDR1 is SGHNT and CDR2 is YYREEE (reference sequence). The CDR3 runs 13 residues. The V gene lost 1 base and the J gene lost 2 bases, with 7 bases spanning the gap. CDR3 nucleotides: TGTGCCAGCAGCTTGCCAGGAACCTACGAGCAGTACTTC. Protein sequence: CASSLPGTYEQYF. Combining the CDR3 with reference TRBV5-4 and TRBJ2-7 gives the whole variable domain ETGVTQSPTHLIKTRGQQVTLRCSSQSGHNTVSWYQQALGQGPQFIFQYYREEENGRGNFPPRFSGLQFPNYSSELNVNALELDDSALYLCASSLPGTYEQYFGPGTRLTVT.

The chain is built from TRBV4-2 and TRBJ1-6; TRBD1 is a possible D gene (5 bases). From germline, CDR1 is LGHNA and CDR2 YNFKEQ. Deletions cut 1 base from V and 8 bases from J, with 15 bases between. The CDR3 sequence is 16 residues long. CDR3 loop: CASSQATERGDSPLHF. The CDR3 DNA follows: TGTGCCAGCAGCCAAGCCACTGAGAGGGGCGATTCACCCCTCCACTTT.

The J gene is TRBJ2-2, the V gene TRBV20-1; tentative D call: TRBD2 (5 bases). CDR1 is DFQATT, CDR2 SNEGSKA, per germline (reference sequence). V was pared by 5 bases and J by 4 bases, with 14 bases between. This CDR3 has 14 residues. CDR3 region: CSAFRGSVTGELFF. The CDR3 DNA reads as TGCAGTGCTTTTCGGGGATCTGTCACCGGGGAGCTGTTTTTT.

This clonotype was detected only a few times. The V gene is TRBV11-2, the J gene TRBJ1-2; TRBD1 might be the D (5 bases). Germline values: CDR1 SGHAT, CDR2 FQNNGV. The CDR3 spans 14 residues. V shed 2 bases and J shed 4 bases, with 11 bases lying between them. DNA of the CDR3: TGTGCCAGCAGCTTAACGGGGACCCTCTATGGCTACACCTTC. Translation gives CASSLTGTLYGYTF.

This clonotype has a single count. The genes are TRBV9 and TRBJ2-3; D is unclear. The length of the CDR3 is 13 residues. The V gene's germline CDR1 is SGDLS and CDR2 YYNGEE. V lost 4 bases and J 4 bases, leaving 10 bases between the germline ends. CDR3 DNA sequence: TGTGCCAGCAGCCTCGATCTAGCAGATACGCAGTATTTT. This gives the protein CASSLDLADTQYF.

The rearrangement uses TRBV6-5 and TRBJ2-7, with 7 bases matching TRBD2. Unmatched junction bases numbered 8, after V lost 0 bases and J lost 3 bases. CDR3 length: 16 amino acids. In germline, CDR1 is MNHEY, CDR2 SVGAGI. As DNA, the CDR3 is TGTGCCAGCAGTTACTCGAGGATAAGGGAGGGCTACGAGCAGTACTTC. Translated, it gives CASSYSRIREGYEQYF.

This chain links TRBV20-1 with TRBJ2-7; D might be TRBD1 or TRBD2, each matching 5 bases. Germline CDR1 DFQATT, CDR2 SNEGSKA (reference sequence). The CDR3 runs 14 residues. The V end lost 0 bases, the J end lost 1 base, and 10 bases lay between the germline ends. The CDR3 reads CSARDRDGSYEQYF. CDR3 bases: TGCAGTGCTAGAGATCGGGACGGTTCCTACGAGCAGTACTTC.

This rearrangement joins TRBV7-2 to TRBJ2-1, with 10 bases that match TRBD2. This CDR3 is 16 amino acids long. V lost 1 base, J lost 4 bases, and 4 bases stayed unmatched. Germline CDR1 and CDR2: SGHTA and FQGNSA. The CDR3 coding sequence is TGTGCCAGCAGCTTAGGTCCTAGCGGGGGATACAATGAGCAGTTCTTC. This encodes CASSLGPSGGYNEQFF.

This clonotype was seen just once. The junction departs from germline at one end; a sequencing error may be responsible. This chain connects TRBV18 to TRBJ2-5, with 7 bases fitting TRBD1. CDR1 is KGHSH and CDR2 is LQKENI in the germline V gene. The CDR3 is 17 amino acids. The CDR3 region has the DNA TGTGCCAGCTCCCCACCGGTAGGACAGGATCCCCAAGAGACCCAGTACTTC. Protein sequence: CASSPPVGQDPQETQYF.

The sample holds one count of this clonotype. The V and J genes are TRBV5-4 and TRBJ1-6, with 7 positions matching TRBD1. V dropped 1 base and J dropped 8; count of bases not matched to a gene: 3. The germline CDR1 and CDR2 sequences are SGHNT and YYREEE (reference sequence). CDR3 length: 14 residues. The CDR3 bases are TGTGCCAGCAGCTTGCAGGGGGAGGATTCACCCCTCCACTTT. Translated, it gives CASSLQGEDSPLHF.

The chain joins TRBV20-1 to TRBJ2-3, with D perhaps TRBD1 or TRBD2 (6 bases each). The CDR3 loop spans 15 amino acids. V lost 0 bases and J lost 3, with 13 bases in between. Germline lookup yields CDR1 DFQATT and CDR2 SNEGSKA (reference sequence). The CDR3: CSARDDRRGTDTQYF. The CDR3 nucleotides read TGCAGTGCTAGAGATGACAGGAGGGGTACAGATACGCAGTATTTT.

The chain links TRBV24-1 to TRBJ1-5; D ambiguous. The CDR3 contains 14 residues. V lost 3 bases and J lost 7, with 12 bases in between. CDR1 KGHDR and CDR2 SFDVKD come from the germline V gene. The DNA of the CDR3 is TGTGCCACCAGTGATGTTCAGTTGGAACAGCCCCAGCATTTT. It yields the protein CATSDVQLEQPQHF.

The V call is TRBV27, the J call TRBJ2-1; TRBD2 agrees at 8 bases. V trimming: 4 bases; J trimming: 7 bases; junction bases outside the gene matches: 6. Germline V CDR1 and CDR2: MNHEY, SMNVEV (reference sequence). This CDR3 comprises 14 residues. CDR3 residues: CASSYSGGLNEQFF. CDR3 coding DNA: TGTGCCAGCAGTTACAGCGGGGGCCTAAATGAGCAGTTCTTC.

V gene TRBV9 combines with J gene TRBJ2-5, with D possibly matching TRBD1 (6 bases). The CDR3 totals 16 residues. Trimming shortened V by 3 bases and J by 4 bases, and 19 bases separated the two germline ends. Germline loops: CDR1 SGDLS, CDR2 YYNGEE. This CDR3 reads CASSARQLGAGETQYF. DNA for the CDR3: TGTGCCAGCAGCGCCCGTCAATTGGGGGCTGGAGAGACCCAGTACTTC.

V is TRBV7-2 and J is TRBJ2-1; TRBD2 agrees at 10 bases. Germline V gene sequence: CDR1 SGHTA, CDR2 FQGNSA. CDR3 length: 13 amino acids. J gave up 10 bases and V 6 bases, and 6 bases lay outside the gene matches. CDR3 region: CASSQRGGREQFF. The CDR3 nucleotides read TGTGCCAGCAGTCAGCGGGGGGGCCGGGAGCAGTTCTTC.

This clonotype was recorded once. The V and J genes are TRBV20-1 and TRBJ2-5; 8 positions agree with TRBD1. This CDR3 spans 12 amino acids. CDR1 DFQATT and CDR2 SNEGSKA come from the germline V gene (reference sequence). The V and J ends lost 5 bases and 4 bases, in that order; junction bases with no gene match: 3. CDR3 DNA sequence: TGCAGTGCTCAGACAGGGGTAGAGACCCAGTACTTC. It codes for CSAQTGVETQYF.

This chain links TRBV27 with TRBJ1-2; perhaps TRBD1 as D (6 bases). V was shortened by 6 bases and J by 4 bases, with 15 bases between the two germline ends. The CDR3 loop spans 14 amino acids. The V gene's germline CDR1 is MNHEY and CDR2 SMNVEV (reference sequence). The CDR3 protein is CASRQSGGRYGYTF. DNA for the CDR3: TGTGCCAGCAGACAATCGGGGGGGCGCTATGGCTACACCTTC.

The V call is TRBV29-1, the J call TRBJ1-2; a weak D match, TRBD1 (5 bases). Trimming left V 4 bases short and J 0 bases short, with 24 bases between. CDR3 length: 18 residues. Germline CDR1 reads SQVTM; CDR2 reads ANQGSEA. As DNA, the CDR3 is TGCAGCGTTGGGACACTACTACGGGGCTTGAGGACTAACTATGGCTACACCTTC. Translated: CSVGTLLRGLRTNYGYTF.

The chain has TRBV3-1 and TRBJ2-7, with D unresolved. Trimming shortened V by 0 bases and J by 8 bases, and 8 bases separated the two germline ends. There are 12 residues in the CDR3. Germline V gene data show CDR1 as LGHDT and CDR2 as YNNKEL (reference sequence). CDR3 residues: CASSQDTEKQYF. The CDR3 DNA reads TGTGCCAGCAGCCAAGATACGGAGAAGCAGTACTTC.

The V gene is TRBV4-1, the J gene TRBJ2-7, with 10 bases matching TRBD2. The CDR3 extends over 18 amino acids. The V gene end was trimmed by 1 base and the J gene end by 5 bases; junction bases not matched to a gene: 14. Germline V gene data show CDR1 as MGHRA and CDR2 as YSYEKL. CDR3 bases: TGCGCCAGCAGCCAAGGAGGGGCCTGGACTAGCGGAGGGAACGAGCAGTACTTC. Translating it yields CASSQGGAWTSGGNEQYF.

The V gene is TRBV3-1, the J gene TRBJ2-3; a possible D gene is TRBD1 (5 bases). The CDR3 extends over 13 amino acids. Between the trimmed V and J ends, which lost 4 bases and 3 bases, there was a span of 8 bases. CDR1 is LGHDT, CDR2 YNNKEL, per germline (reference sequence). DNA of the CDR3: TGTGCCAGCAGCCGACAGTGGACAGATACGCAGTATTTT. Its translation is CASSRQWTDTQYF.

This rearrangement joins TRBV2 to TRBJ1-2; a weak D match, TRBD1 (5 bases). The germline V and J ends were trimmed by 3 bases and 8 bases, with 16 bases remaining between them. The CDR3 is 14 residues long. Germline CDR1 and CDR2: SNHLY and FYNNEI. For the CDR3, the DNA is TGTGCCAGCAGTGATGGGACCCAGGGCTTGGGCTACACCTTC. It specifies CASSDGTQGLGYTF.

V is TRBV20-1 and J is TRBJ2-7, with D tentatively TRBD2 (6 bases). The CDR3 consists of 11 residues. Germline V gene sequence: CDR1 DFQATT, CDR2 SNEGSKA (reference sequence). V lost 5 bases and J 3 bases, leaving 8 bases between the germline ends. CDR3 in DNA: TGCAGTGCTTTGGGGGGCTACGAGCAGTACTTC. This sequence encodes CSALGGYEQYF.